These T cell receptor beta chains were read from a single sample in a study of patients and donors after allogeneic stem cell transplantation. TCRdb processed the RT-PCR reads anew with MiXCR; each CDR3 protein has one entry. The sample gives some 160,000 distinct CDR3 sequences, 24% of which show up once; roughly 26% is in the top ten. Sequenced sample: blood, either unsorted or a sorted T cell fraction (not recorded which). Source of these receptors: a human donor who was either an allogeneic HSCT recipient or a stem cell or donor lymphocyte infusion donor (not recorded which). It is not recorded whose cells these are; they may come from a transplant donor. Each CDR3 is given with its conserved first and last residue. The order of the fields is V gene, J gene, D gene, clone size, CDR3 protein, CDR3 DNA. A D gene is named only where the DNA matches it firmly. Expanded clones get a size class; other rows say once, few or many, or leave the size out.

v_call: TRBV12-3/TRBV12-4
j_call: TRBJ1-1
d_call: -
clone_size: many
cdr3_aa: CASSFGGAFF
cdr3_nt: TGTGCCAGCAGTTTCGGTGGAGCTTTCTTT

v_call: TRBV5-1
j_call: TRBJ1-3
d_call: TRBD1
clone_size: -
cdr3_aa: CASSLVTGQSGNTIYF
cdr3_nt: TGCGCCAGCAGCTTGGTGACAGGGCAATCTGGAAACACCATATATTTT

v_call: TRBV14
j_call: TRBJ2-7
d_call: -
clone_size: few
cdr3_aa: CASSQVRYGSSYEQYF
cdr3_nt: TGTGCCAGCAGCCAAGTTCGGTATGGTTCATCCTACGAGCAGTACTTC

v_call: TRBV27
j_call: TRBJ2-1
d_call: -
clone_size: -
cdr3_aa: CASSLGRYNEQFF
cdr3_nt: TGTGCCAGCAGTTTAGGGCGTTACAATGAGCAGTTCTTC

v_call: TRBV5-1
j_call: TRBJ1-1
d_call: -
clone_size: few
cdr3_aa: CASSPGAGRTEAFF
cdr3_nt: TGCGCCAGCAGCCCGGGCGCAGGGCGGACTGAAGCTTTCTTT

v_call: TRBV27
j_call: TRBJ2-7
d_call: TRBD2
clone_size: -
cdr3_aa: CASSPSGLAGTYEQYF
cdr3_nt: TGTGCCAGCAGTCCCTCCGGACTAGCGGGGACCTACGAGCAGTACTTC

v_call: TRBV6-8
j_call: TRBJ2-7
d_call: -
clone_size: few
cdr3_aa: CASSSRSPTLSEQYF
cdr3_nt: TGTGCCAGCAGTTCCCGCTCCCCGACACTTAGCGAGCAGTACTTC

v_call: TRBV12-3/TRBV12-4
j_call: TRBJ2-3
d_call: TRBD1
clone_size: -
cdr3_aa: CASSLSDRGADTQYF
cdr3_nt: TGTGCCAGCAGTTTATCGGACAGGGGCGCAGATACGCAGTATTTT

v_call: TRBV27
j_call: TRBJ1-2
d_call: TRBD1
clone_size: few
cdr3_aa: CASSFTGAGGYTF
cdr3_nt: TGTGCCAGCAGTTTTACAGGGGCAGGTGGCTACACCTTC

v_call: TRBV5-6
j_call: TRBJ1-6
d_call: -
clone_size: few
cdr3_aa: CASSALQGMNSPLHF
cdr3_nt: TGTGCCAGCAGCGCCCTCCAGGGAATGAATTCACCCCTCCACTTT

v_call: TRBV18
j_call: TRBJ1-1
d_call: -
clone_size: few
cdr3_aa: CASSEGLNTEAFF
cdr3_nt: TGTGCCAGCTCAGAAGGGCTGAACACTGAAGCTTTCTTT

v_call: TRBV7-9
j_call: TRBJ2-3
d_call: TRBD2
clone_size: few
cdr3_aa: CASSRGTSGSSDTQYF
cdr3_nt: TGTGCCAGCAGCAGGGGGACTAGCGGGAGCTCAGATACGCAGTATTTT

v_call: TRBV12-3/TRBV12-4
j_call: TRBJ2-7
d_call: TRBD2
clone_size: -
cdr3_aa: CASSQTSGTFRYEQYF
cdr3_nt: TGTGCCAGCAGCCAGACTAGCGGGACCTTTCGCTACGAGCAGTACTTC

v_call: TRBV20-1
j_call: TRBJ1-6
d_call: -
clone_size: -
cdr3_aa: CSARGDFMDSPLHF
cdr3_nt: TGCAGTGCTAGAGGGGATTTTATGGATTCACCCCTCCACTTT

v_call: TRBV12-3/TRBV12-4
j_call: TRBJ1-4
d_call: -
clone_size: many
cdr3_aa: CASSLGRGKGDEKLFF
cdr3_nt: TGTGCCAGCAGTTTAGGACGGGGCAAAGGTGATGAAAAACTGTTTTTT

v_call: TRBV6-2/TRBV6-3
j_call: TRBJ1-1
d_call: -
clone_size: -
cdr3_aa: CASSSDSNTEAFF
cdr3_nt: TGTGCCAGCAGTTCCGACAGCAACACTGAAGCTTTCTTT

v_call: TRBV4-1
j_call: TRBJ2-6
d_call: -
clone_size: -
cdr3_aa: CASSPQGRDGANVLTF
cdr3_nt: TGCGCCAGCAGCCCACAGGGGCGGGATGGGGCCAACGTCCTGACTTTC

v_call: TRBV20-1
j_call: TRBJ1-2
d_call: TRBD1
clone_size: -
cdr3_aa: CSARGTGWYLRPLYGYTF
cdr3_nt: TGCAGTGCTAGAGGGACAGGGTGGTACCTACGTCCTCTGTATGGCTACACCTTC

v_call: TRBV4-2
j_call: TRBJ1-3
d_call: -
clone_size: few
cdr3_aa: CASSQGEIGRVSGNTIYF
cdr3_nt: TGTGCCAGCAGCCAAGGTGAAATCGGCAGAGTCTCTGGAAACACCATATATTTT

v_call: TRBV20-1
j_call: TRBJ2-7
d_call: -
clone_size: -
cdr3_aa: CSARNPLTYEQYF
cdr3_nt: TGCAGTGCAAGAAATCCCCTTACCTACGAGCAGTACTTC

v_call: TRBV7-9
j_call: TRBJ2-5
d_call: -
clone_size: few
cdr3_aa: CASSLGDGRETQYF
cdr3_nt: TGTGCCAGCAGCTTAGGGGACGGGAGAGAGACCCAGTACTTC

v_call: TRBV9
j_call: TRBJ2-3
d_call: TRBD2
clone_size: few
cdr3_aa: CASSVFGGAIDTQYF
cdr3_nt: TGTGCCAGCAGCGTGTTCGGGGGGGCCATAGATACGCAGTATTTT

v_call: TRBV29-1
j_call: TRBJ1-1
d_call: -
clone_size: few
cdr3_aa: CSVIPDSTEAFF
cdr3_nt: TGCAGCGTTATCCCCGATAGCACTGAAGCTTTCTTT

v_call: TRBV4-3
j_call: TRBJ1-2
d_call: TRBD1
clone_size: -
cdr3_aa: CASSQDWGDRVDGYTF
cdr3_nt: TGCGCCAGCAGCCAAGATTGGGGAGACAGGGTGGATGGCTACACCTTC

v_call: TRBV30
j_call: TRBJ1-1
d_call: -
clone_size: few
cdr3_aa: CAWQDVNTEAFF
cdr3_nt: TGTGCCTGGCAGGACGTGAACACTGAAGCTTTCTTT

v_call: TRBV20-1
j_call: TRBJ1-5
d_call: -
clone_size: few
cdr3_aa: CSALQMDSNQPQHF
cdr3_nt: TGCAGTGCTCTTCAGATGGATAGCAATCAGCCCCAGCATTTT

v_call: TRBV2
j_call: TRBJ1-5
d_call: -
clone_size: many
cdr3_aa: CASSGVGGVVQPQHF
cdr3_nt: TGTGCCAGCAGTGGGGTAGGGGGAGTTGTTCAGCCCCAGCATTTT

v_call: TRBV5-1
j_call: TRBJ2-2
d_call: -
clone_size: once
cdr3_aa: CASSLSTVNTGELFF
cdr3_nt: TGCGCCAGCAGCTTGTCGACAGTGAACACCGGGGAGCTGTTTTTT

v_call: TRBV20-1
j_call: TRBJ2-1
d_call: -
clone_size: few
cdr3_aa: CSARAPQGLNSYNEQFF
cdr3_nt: TGCAGTGCTAGAGCTCCACAGGGATTAAACTCCTACAATGAGCAGTTCTTC

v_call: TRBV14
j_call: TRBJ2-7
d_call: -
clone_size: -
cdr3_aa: CASSQGRGEYYEQYF
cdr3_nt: TGTGCCAGCAGCCAAGGAAGGGGGGAATACTACGAGCAGTACTTC

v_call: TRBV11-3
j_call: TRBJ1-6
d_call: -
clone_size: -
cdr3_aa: CASSSRNSPLHF
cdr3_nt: TGTGCCAGCAGCTCCCGGAATTCACCCCTCCACTTT

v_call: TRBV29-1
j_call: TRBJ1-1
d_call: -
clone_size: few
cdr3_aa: CSVEVGGTEAFF
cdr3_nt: TGCAGCGTTGAAGTGGGGGGCACTGAAGCTTTCTTT

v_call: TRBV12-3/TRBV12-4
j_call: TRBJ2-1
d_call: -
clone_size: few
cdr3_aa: CASSFPGRGYFF
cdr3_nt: TGTGCCAGCAGTTTTCCCGGAAGGGGATACTTCTTC

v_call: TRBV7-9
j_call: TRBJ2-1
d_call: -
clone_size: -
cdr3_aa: CASNYAGNEQFF
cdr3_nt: TGTGCCAGCAATTACGCGGGAAATGAGCAGTTCTTC

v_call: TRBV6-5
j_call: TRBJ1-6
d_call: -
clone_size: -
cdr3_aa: CASSYSPQPGGNSPLHF
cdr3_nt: TGTGCCAGCAGTTACTCGCCTCAGCCTGGGGGAAATTCACCCCTCCACTTT